Below are 7 T cell receptor beta chains sequenced from a single sample in a study of identical twins. TCRdb independently ran MiXCR on the 5' RACE reads; one entry per CDR3 protein. The sample holds around 1.7 million distinct CDR3 sequences, about 32% seen once. Sequenced sample: cord blood. Receptors were obtained from a newborn girl in good health.

The table lists this clonotype with a few counts. The CDR3 is CSARVVSGGADNEQFF. CDR3 nucleotide sequence: TGCAGTGCTAGAGTTGTGTCGGGGGGAGCAGACAATGAGCAGTTCTTC. The chain joins TRBV20-1 to TRBJ2-1; 7 bases map to TRBD2. The CDR3 sequence is 16 residues long. CDR1 is DFQATT, CDR2 SNEGSKA, per germline (reference sequence). V was clipped by 1 base and J by 5 bases; unmatched bases: 11.

This clonotype has only a few counts. The chain couples TRBV10-3 to TRBJ1-2, with D perhaps TRBD1 (5 bases). This CDR3 has 13 amino acids. Trimming removed 8 bases at V and 4 bases at J, with 14 bases between. CDR1 ENHRY and CDR2 SYGVKD come from the germline V gene. This CDR3 is CAIDKGNGYGYTF. In DNA, the CDR3 is TGTGCCATCGATAAGGGGAATGGCTATGGCTACACCTTC.

This clonotype was observed a single time. The rearrangement joins TRBV7-8 to TRBJ2-1, with D tentatively TRBD2 (6 bases). Germline CDR1 and CDR2: SGHVS and FQNEAQ. There are 16 residues in the CDR3. The V end lost 1 base, the J end lost 7 bases, and 17 bases lay between the germline ends. CDR3 sequence (DNA): TGTGCCAGCAGCTTAGGTGGAGGGCCAGATCGGAATGAGCAGTTCTTC. Its translation: CASSLGGGPDRNEQFF. The full variable domain, with the rest looked up from reference TRBV7-8 and TRBJ2-1, is GAGVSQSPRYKVAKRGQDVALRCDPISGHVSLFWYQQALGQGPEFLTYFQNEAQLDKSGLPSDRFFAERPEGSVSTLKIQRTQQEDSAVYLCASSLGGGPDRNEQFFGPGTRLTVL.

The chain joins TRBV12-3 or TRBV12-4 to TRBJ2-5; D may be TRBD2 (6 bases). The CDR3 has 13 residues. Trimming stripped 5 bases from V and 6 bases from J, with 13 bases between. CDR3 coding DNA: TGTGCCAGCAGTGCGGGAAGGGACCAGACCCAGTACTTC. As protein: CASSAGRDQTQYF.

The chain employs TRBV5-1 and TRBJ2-1; tentatively, D is TRBD1 (8 bases). This CDR3 is built from 15 residues. Trimming took off 1 base at V and 5 bases at J, with 13 bases between the two ends. Per the germline V gene, CDR1 is SGHRS and CDR2 is YFSETQ. Here the CDR3 reads CASSLTGGDHNEQFF. The CDR3 nucleotides are TGCGCCAGCAGCTTGACAGGGGGGGACCACAATGAGCAGTTCTTC.

The rearrangement joins TRBV6-1 to TRBJ1-6; D gene uncertain. The V end was cut by 6 bases, the J end by 8 bases, with 8 bases between. Germline values: CDR1 MNHNS, CDR2 SASEGT. The CDR3 has 12 residues. The CDR3 region is CASRIEDSPLHF. The CDR3 DNA sequence: TGTGCCAGCAGAATCGAGGATTCACCCCTCCACTTT.

CDR3 sequence: CASSYSSGSVDTQYF. The CDR3 bases are TGTGCCAGCAGTTACTCTAGCGGGAGCGTAGATACGCAGTATTTT. The chain recombines TRBV6-5 with TRBJ2-3, with 9 positions matching TRBD2. Germline CDR1 MNHEY, CDR2 SVGAGI. The trim removed 0 bases at V and 5 bases at J, leaving 3 bases unmatched. The CDR3 is made up of 15 amino acids.